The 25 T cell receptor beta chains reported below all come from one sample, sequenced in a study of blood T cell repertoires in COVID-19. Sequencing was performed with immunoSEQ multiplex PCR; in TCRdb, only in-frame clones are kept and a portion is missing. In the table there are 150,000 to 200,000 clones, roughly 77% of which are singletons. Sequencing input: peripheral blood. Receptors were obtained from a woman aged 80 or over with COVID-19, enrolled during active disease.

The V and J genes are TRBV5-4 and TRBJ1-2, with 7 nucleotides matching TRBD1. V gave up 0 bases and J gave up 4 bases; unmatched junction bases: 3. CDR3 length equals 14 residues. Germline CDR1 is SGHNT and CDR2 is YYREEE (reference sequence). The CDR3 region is CASSLGGGSYGYTF. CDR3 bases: TGTGCCAGCAGCTTGGGAGGGGGCTCCTATGGCTACACCTTC. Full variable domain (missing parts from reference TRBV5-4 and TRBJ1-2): ETGVTQSPTHLIKTRGQQVTLRCSSQSGHNTVSWYQQALGQGPQFIFQYYREEENGRGNFPPRFSGLQFPNYSSELNVNALELDDSALYLCASSLGGGSYGYTFGSGTRLTVV.

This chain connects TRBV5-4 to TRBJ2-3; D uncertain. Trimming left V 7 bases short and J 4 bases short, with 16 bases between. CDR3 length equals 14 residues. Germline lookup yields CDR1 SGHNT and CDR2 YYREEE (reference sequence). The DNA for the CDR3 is TGTGCCAGCCACTCCGTACTCCGCGCAGATACGCAGTATTTT. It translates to CASHSVLRADTQYF. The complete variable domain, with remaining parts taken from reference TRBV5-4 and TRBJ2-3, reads ETGVTQSPTHLIKTRGQQVTLRCSSQSGHNTVSWYQQALGQGPQFIFQYYREEENGRGNFPPRFSGLQFPNYSSELNVNALELDDSALYLCASHSVLRADTQYFGPGTRLTVL.

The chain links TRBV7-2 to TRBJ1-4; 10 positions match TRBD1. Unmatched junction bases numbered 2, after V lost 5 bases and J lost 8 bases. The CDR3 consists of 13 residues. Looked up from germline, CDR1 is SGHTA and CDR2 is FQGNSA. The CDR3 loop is CASSKDRGEKLFF. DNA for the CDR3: TGTGCCAGCAGCAAGGACAGGGGGGAAAAACTGTTTTTT.

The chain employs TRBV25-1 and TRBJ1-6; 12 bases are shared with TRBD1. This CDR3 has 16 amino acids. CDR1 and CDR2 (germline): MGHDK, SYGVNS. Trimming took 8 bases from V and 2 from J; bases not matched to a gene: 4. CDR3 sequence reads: CASLGTGGAYNSPLHF. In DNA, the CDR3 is TGTGCCAGCCTCGGGACAGGGGGCGCCTATAATTCACCCCTCCACTTT.

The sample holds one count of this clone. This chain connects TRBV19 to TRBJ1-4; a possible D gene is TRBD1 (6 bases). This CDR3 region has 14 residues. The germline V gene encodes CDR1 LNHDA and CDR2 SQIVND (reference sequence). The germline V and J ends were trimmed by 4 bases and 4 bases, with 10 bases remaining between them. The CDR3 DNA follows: TGTGCCAGTAGTAACAGGGCCGATAATGAAAAACTGTTTTTT. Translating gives CASSNRADNEKLFF.

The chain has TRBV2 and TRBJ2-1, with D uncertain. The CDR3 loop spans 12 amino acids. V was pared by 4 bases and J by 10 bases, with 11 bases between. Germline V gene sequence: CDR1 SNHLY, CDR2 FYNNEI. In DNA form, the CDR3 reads TGTGCCAGCAGTGGTGGGCCTCGGGAGCAGTTCTTC. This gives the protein CASSGGPREQFF. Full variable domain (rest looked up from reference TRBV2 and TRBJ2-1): EPEVTQTPSHQVTQMGQEVILRCVPISNHLYFYWYRQILGQKVEFLVSFYNNEISEKSEIFDDQFSVERPDGSNFTLKIRSTKLEDSAMYFCASSGGPREQFFGPGTRLTVL.

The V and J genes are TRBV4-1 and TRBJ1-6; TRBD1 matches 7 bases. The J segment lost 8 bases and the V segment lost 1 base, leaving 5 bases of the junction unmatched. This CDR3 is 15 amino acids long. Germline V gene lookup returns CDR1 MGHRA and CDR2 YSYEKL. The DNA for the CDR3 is TGCGCCAGCAGCCAAGGTGACAGGGATTATTCACCCCTCCACTTT. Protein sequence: CASSQGDRDYSPLHF.

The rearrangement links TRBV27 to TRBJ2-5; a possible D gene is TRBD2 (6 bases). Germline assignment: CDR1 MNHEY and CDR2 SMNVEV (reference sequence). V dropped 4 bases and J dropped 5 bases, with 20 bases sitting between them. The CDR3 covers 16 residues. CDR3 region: CASSYGGAIGLETQYF. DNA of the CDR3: TGTGCCAGCAGTTACGGCGGGGCCATTGGTCTGGAGACCCAGTACTTC.

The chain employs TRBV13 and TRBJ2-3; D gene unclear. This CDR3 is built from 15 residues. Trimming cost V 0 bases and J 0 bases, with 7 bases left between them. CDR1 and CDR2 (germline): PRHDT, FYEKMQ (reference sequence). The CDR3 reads CASSLGGFSTDTQYF. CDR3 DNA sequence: TGTGCCAGCAGCTTAGGCGGGTTTAGCACAGATACGCAGTATTTT.

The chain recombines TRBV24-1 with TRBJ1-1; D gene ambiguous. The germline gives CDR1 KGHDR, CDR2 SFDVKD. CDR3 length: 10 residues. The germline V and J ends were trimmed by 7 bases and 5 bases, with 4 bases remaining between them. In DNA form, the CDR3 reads TGTGCCACCAGCGTTACTGAAGCTTTCTTT. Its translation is CATSVTEAFF.

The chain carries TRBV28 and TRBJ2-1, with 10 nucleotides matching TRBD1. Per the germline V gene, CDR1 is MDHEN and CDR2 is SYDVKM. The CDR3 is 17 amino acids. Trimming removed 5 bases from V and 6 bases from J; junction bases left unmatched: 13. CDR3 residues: CASSPGDRGIRLNEQFF. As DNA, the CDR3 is TGTGCCAGCAGTCCAGGGGACAGGGGAATCCGCCTCAATGAGCAGTTCTTC.

In DNA form, the CDR3 reads TGTGCCAGCAGCTTAGGGAAGGGGCAGGGCGAGTACTTC. The encoded protein is CASSLGKGQGEYF. The rearrangement joins TRBV7-9 to TRBJ2-4, with D possibly TRBD1 on 5 matching bases. The CDR3 loop spans 13 amino acids. With 1 base removed from V and 14 bases from J, the gap between germline ends came to 15 bases. Germline assignment: CDR1 SEHNR and CDR2 FQNEAQ (reference sequence).

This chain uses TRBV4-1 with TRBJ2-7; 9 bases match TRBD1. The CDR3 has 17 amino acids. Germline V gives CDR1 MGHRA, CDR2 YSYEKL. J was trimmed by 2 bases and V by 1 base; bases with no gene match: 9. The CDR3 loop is CASSQVFFGTGPYEQYF. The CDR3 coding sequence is TGCGCCAGCAGCCAAGTTTTTTTCGGGACAGGGCCCTACGAGCAGTACTTC.

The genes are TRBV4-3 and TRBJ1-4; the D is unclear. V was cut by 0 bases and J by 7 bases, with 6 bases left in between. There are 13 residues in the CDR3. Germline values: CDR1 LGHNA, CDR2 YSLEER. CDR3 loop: CASSQEGGEKLFF. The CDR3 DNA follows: TGCGCCAGCAGCCAAGAGGGAGGTGAAAAACTGTTTTTT.

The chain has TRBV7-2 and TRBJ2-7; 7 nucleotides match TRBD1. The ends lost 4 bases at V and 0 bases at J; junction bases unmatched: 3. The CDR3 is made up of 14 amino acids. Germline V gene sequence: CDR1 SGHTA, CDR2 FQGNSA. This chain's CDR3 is CASSSGDSSYEQYF. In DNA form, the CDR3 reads TGTGCCAGCAGCTCCGGGGACAGCTCCTACGAGCAGTACTTC.

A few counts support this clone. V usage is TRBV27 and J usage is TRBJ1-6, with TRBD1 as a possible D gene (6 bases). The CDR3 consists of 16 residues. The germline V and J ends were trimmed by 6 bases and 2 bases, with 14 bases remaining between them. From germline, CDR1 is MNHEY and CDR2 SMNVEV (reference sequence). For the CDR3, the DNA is TGTGCCAGCAGCCAAAGGACAGCCGCCTATAATTCACCCCTCCACTTT. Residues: CASSQRTAAYNSPLHF.

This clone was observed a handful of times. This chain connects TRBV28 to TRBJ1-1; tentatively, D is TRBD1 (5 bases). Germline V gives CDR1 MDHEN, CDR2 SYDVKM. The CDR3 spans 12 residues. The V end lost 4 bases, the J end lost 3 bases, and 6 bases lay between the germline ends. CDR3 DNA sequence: TGTGCCAGCAGTTGGGGCCACACTGAAGCTTTCTTT. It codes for CASSWGHTEAFF.

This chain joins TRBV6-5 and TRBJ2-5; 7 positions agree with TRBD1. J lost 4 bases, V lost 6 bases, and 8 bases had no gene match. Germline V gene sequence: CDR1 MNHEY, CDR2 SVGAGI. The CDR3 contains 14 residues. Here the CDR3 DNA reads TGTGCCAGCAGCCAGGGGGTCTTGGGAGAGACCCAGTACTTC. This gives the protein CASSQGVLGETQYF.

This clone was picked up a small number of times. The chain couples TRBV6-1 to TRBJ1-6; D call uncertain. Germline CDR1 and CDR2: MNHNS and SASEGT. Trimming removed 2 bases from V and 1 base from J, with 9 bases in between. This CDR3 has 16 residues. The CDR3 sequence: CASSENGGSYNSPLHF. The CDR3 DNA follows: TGTGCCAGCAGTGAAAACGGAGGGTCCTATAATTCACCCCTCCACTTT.

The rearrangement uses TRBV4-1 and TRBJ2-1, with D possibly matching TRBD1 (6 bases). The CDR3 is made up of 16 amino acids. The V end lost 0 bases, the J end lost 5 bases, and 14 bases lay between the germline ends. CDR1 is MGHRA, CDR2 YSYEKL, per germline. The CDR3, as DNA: TGCGCCAGCAGCCAAGAAGATTGGGACACCAACAATGAGCAGTTCTTC. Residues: CASSQEDWDTNNEQFF.

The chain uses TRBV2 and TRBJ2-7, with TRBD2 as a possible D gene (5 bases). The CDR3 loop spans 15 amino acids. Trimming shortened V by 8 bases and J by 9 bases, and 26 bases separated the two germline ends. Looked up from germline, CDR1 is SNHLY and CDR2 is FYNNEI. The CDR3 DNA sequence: TGTGCCAGCTTCCCCACCAGGCACACCCTACTAGGGCAGTACTTC. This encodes CASFPTRHTLLGQYF.

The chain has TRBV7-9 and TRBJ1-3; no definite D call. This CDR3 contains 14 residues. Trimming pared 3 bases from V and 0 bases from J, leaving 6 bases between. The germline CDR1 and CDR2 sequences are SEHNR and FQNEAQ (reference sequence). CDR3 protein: CASSLAASGNTIYF. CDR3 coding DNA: TGTGCCAGCAGCTTGGCGGCCTCTGGAAACACCATATATTTT.

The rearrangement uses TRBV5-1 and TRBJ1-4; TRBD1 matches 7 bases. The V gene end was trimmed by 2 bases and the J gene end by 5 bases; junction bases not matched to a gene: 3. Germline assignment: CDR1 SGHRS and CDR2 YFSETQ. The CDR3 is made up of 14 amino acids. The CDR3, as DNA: TGCGCCAGCAGCTTAGGACAGGACAATGAAAAACTGTTTTTT. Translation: CASSLGQDNEKLFF. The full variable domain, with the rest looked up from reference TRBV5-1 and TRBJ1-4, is KAGVTQTPRYLIKTRGQQVTLSCSPISGHRSVSWYQQTPGQGLQFLFEYFSETQRNKGNFPGRFSGRQFSNSRSEMNVSTLELGDSALYLCASSLGQDNEKLFFGSGTQLSVL.

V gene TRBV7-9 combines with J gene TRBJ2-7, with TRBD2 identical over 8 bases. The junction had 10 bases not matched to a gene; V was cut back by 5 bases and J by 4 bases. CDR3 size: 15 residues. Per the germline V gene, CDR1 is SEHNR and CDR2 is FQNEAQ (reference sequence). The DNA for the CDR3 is TGTGCCAGCAGCCCACGGGGGGGTAAGGGTTACGAGCAGTACTTC. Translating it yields CASSPRGGKGYEQYF.

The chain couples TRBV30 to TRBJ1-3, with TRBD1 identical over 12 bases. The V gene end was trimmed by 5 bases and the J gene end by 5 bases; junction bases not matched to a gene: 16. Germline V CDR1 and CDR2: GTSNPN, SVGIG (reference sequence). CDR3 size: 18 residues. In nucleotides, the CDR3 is TGTGCCTGGGCCGGGGACAGGGGGCTCCCGGGTCATAGAAACACCATATATTTT. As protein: CAWAGDRGLPGHRNTIYF.